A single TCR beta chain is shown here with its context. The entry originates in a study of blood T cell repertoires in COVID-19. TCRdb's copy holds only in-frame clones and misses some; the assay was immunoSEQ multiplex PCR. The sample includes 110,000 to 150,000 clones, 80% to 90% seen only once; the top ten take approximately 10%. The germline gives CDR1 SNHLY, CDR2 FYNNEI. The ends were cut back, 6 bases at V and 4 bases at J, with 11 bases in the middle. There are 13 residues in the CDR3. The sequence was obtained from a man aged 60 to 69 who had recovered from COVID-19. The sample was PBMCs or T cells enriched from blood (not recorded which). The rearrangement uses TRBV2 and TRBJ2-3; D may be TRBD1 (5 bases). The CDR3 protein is CASSGRAADTQYF. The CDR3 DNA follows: TGTGCCAGCAGCGGCAGGGCGGCAGATACGCAGTATTTT.